Below, 18 T cell receptor beta chains from the same sample are listed, as sequenced in a study of blood T cell repertoires in COVID-19. Sequencing used immunoSEQ multiplex PCR; TCRdb keeps in-frame clones, though not all of them. The sample includes about 270,000 clones, around 86% of them seen just once. Input material: peripheral blood. These receptors were collected from a woman aged 55-70 years with active or convalescent COVID-19.

This chain joins TRBV28 and TRBJ1-5; possible D gene TRBD1, 5 bases. The CDR3 runs 17 residues. The V end was cut by 2 bases, the J end by 2 bases, with 16 bases between. Per the germline V gene, CDR1 is MDHEN and CDR2 is SYDVKM. The DNA of the CDR3 is TGTGCCAGCAGTTTAGGGGTCCGCCCGGGGGGCAATCAGCCCCAGCATTTT. Translation gives CASSLGVRPGGNQPQHF.

This chain links TRBV18 with TRBJ2-7; 7 nucleotides align to TRBD1. The CDR3 loop spans 14 amino acids. Trimming took 1 base from V and 5 from J; bases not matched to a gene: 5. CDR1 is KGHSH, CDR2 LQKENI, per germline. The DNA for the CDR3 is TGTGCCAGCTCACCACAGGGGGCTCCCCACGAGCAGTACTTC. Its protein is CASSPQGAPHEQYF.

The rearrangement uses TRBV4-1 and TRBJ1-5; D ambiguous. CDR3 length equals 13 residues. The germline V gene encodes CDR1 MGHRA and CDR2 YSYEKL. The ends were cut back, 4 bases at V and 5 bases at J, with 9 bases in the middle. Here the CDR3 reads CASSPVRDQPQHF. For the CDR3, the DNA is TGCGCCAGCAGCCCGGTGAGGGATCAGCCCCAGCATTTT.

The V call is TRBV2, the J call TRBJ1-4; D is perhaps TRBD1 (5 bases). CDR3 length: 15 residues. V was pared by 6 bases and J by 4 bases, with 15 bases between. Looked up from germline, CDR1 is SNHLY and CDR2 is FYNNEI. This CDR3 is CASRTSGGYNEKLFF. The CDR3 DNA is TGTGCCAGCAGGACCTCCGGGGGATATAATGAAAAACTGTTTTTT. The full variable domain, completed using reference TRBV2 and TRBJ1-4, is EPEVTQTPSHQVTQMGQEVILRCVPISNHLYFYWYRQILGQKVEFLVSFYNNEISEKSEIFDDQFSVERPDGSNFTLKIRSTKLEDSAMYFCASRTSGGYNEKLFFGSGTQLSVL.

The chain has TRBV7-6 and TRBJ2-2; 13 nucleotides align to TRBD2. Germline trimming cut 5 bases from V and 6 bases from J; bases unmatched to any gene: 6. The germline V gene has CDR1 SGHVS and CDR2 FNYEAQ. The CDR3 spans 16 residues. The CDR3 bases are TGTGCCAGCAGCCAAAGACTAGCGGGGGGATCCGGGGAGCTGTTTTTT. Its protein product is CASSQRLAGGSGELFF.

The chain uses TRBV29-1 and TRBJ1-2; TRBD1 is a possible D gene (5 bases). Looked up from germline, CDR1 is SQVTM and CDR2 is ANQGSEA. The CDR3 contains 12 residues. V lost 5 bases, J lost 6 bases, and 13 bases lay in between. The CDR3 region has the DNA TGCAGCGTTTCTTCAGGGATGGATGGCTACACCTTC. The encoded protein is CSVSSGMDGYTF.

The rearrangement links TRBV30 to TRBJ1-1, with D perhaps TRBD1 (6 bases). Germline V gene lookup returns CDR1 GTSNPN and CDR2 SVGIG (reference sequence). The CDR3 extends over 11 amino acids. Between the trimmed V and J ends, which lost 3 bases and 8 bases, there was a span of 10 bases. The CDR3, as DNA: TGTGCCTGGAGCCGGGACATCGAAGCTTTCTTT. Amino acids: CAWSRDIEAFF.

This clone occurred once. The sample contains more than one DNA sequence encoding this CDR3. V is TRBV28 and J is TRBJ2-1; 9 bases agree with TRBD2. The V and J ends lost 2 bases and 4 bases, in that order; junction bases with no gene match: 3. CDR1 is MDHEN, CDR2 SYDVKM, per germline. The CDR3 is made up of 15 amino acids. For the CDR3, the DNA is TGTGCCAGCAGTTTAGCGGGGGGGCCTTACAATGAGCAGTTCTTC. It codes for CASSLAGGPYNEQFF. Filled out from reference TRBV28 and TRBJ2-1, the complete variable domain reads DVKVTQSSRYLVKRTGEKVFLECVQDMDHENMFWYRQDPGLGLRLIYFSYDVKMKEKGDIPEGYSVSREKKERFSLILESASTNQTSMYLCASSLAGGPYNEQFFGPGTRLTVL.

This chain connects TRBV5-1 to TRBJ2-7, with 8 bases lining up with TRBD2. Looked up from germline, CDR1 is SGHRS and CDR2 is YFSETQ. The CDR3 has 16 residues. With 4 bases clipped from V and 1 base from J, the junction kept 10 bases outside the gene matches. CDR3 bases: TGCGCCAGCAGCAGCCCGGGGGGGACCCCATCCTACGAGCAGTACTTC. This sequence encodes CASSSPGGTPSYEQYF.

The chain joins TRBV4-3 to TRBJ2-5, with TRBD2 matching 8 bases. The CDR3 runs to 15 residues. The J segment lost 2 bases and the V segment lost 1 base, leaving 3 bases of the junction unmatched. The V gene's germline CDR1 is LGHNA and CDR2 YSLEER. The CDR3 DNA sequence: TGCGCCAGCAGCCAAGTAGCGGGGATACAAGAGACCCAGTACTTC. It encodes CASSQVAGIQETQYF.

The rearrangement links TRBV27 to TRBJ2-5; D may be TRBD2 (5 bases). Trimming cost V 7 bases and J 4 bases, with 19 bases left between them. Germline lookup yields CDR1 MNHEY and CDR2 SMNVEV (reference sequence). This CDR3 is 15 amino acids long. The CDR3 loop is CASKPGPNAGETQYF. The CDR3 DNA follows: TGTGCCAGCAAACCGGGTCCCAACGCGGGAGAGACCCAGTACTTC.

The chain recombines TRBV10-1 with TRBJ2-3; weak D call: TRBD2 (6 bases). The CDR3 contains 15 residues. Germline CDR1 is WNHNN and CDR2 is SYGVQD (reference sequence). Deletions cut 6 bases from V and 5 bases from J, with 18 bases between. The CDR3 DNA is TGCGCCAGCAGCCTCGGGGTAGCGGAGAAAGATACGCAGTATTTT. The encoded protein is CASSLGVAEKDTQYF.

CDR3 amino acids: CASSIEIGGIPTEQYF. The CDR3 DNA reads TGTGCCAGTAGTATAGAGATCGGAGGAATACCTACAGAGCAGTACTTC. The rearrangement joins TRBV19 to TRBJ2-7; D is perhaps TRBD2 (5 bases). Per germline, CDR1 LNHDA and CDR2 SQIVND (reference sequence). Trimming removed 0 bases from V and 7 bases from J, with 19 bases in between. This CDR3 is built from 16 residues.

CDR3 in amino acids: CASSFGTGREKLFF. CDR3 in DNA: TGTGCCAGCAGCTTTGGGACAGGGCGCGAAAAACTGTTTTTT. V usage is TRBV7-9 and J usage is TRBJ1-4; 9 bases line up with TRBD1. The CDR3 contains 14 residues. V gave up 3 bases and J gave up 8 bases; unmatched junction bases: 4. CDR1 and CDR2 (germline): SEHNR, FQNEAQ (reference sequence).

DNA for the CDR3: TGTGCCAGCCCGGACAGGGGGGATTGCTCCTATAATTCACCCCTCCACTTT. The encoded protein is CASPDRGDCSYNSPLHF. The chain carries TRBV21-1 and TRBJ1-6; the table's TRBD1 call for D was not verified on the DNA. TRBV21-1 is recorded as a pseudogene. The CDR3 has 17 residues.

This clone was counted only a few times. The V gene is TRBV9, the J gene TRBJ1-2; 10 positions match TRBD1. The V gene's germline CDR1 is SGDLS and CDR2 YYNGEE. Losses at the gene ends were 3 bases for V and 4 bases for J; bases not matched to a gene: 18. The CDR3 has 19 residues. The CDR3 sequence: CASSGRTGQGVDGIYGYTF. The CDR3 DNA follows: TGTGCCAGCAGCGGTCGCACTGGACAGGGGGTTGATGGGATCTATGGCTACACCTTC.

This clone was observed many times. This chain links TRBV5-1 with TRBJ2-7; 8 bases map to TRBD1. Unmatched junction bases numbered 13, after V lost 4 bases and J lost 7 bases. The CDR3 has 15 amino acids. CDR1 is SGHRS, CDR2 YFSETQ, per germline. The CDR3 loop reads CASSRRTGWAEEQYF. CDR3 nucleotide sequence: TGCGCCAGCAGCAGGAGGACAGGGTGGGCGGAGGAGCAGTACTTC.

The chain employs TRBV9 and TRBJ2-7; 8 positions match TRBD1. Trimming at V came to 4 bases and at J to 1 base, leaving 7 bases not matched to a gene. The CDR3 covers 15 residues. Germline V gives CDR1 SGDLS, CDR2 YYNGEE. CDR3 in amino acids: CASSPWTGISYEQYF. The CDR3 nucleotides read TGTGCCAGCAGCCCGTGGACAGGGATATCCTACGAGCAGTACTTC.